These 5 T cell receptor beta chains were all obtained from the same sample, sequenced in a study of T cells in Graves' hyperthyroidism and ophthalmopathy. TCR beta CDR3 region amplification was performed from RNA transcripts. Initially, a first-round RT-PCR of the TCR CDR3 employed the HTBI primer set. TCRdb reprocessed the multiplex PCR reads via MiXCR and lists one record per CDR3 protein. The repertoire holds approximately 610,000 distinct CDR3 sequences, with about 15% as singletons. Sequencing input: blood. These receptors came from a middle-aged woman with Graves' ophthalmopathy.

At least ten counts were recorded for this clonotype. CDR3 sequence (DNA): TGTGCCAGCGAAGGGGGAGAGACCCAGTACTTC. Protein product: CASEGGETQYF. The chain recombines TRBV2 with TRBJ2-5; tentatively, D is TRBD1 (6 bases). Germline values: CDR1 SNHLY, CDR2 FYNNEI. The CDR3 is 11 residues long. Trimming left V 8 bases short and J 4 bases short, with 8 bases between. The full variable domain, in which reference TRBV2 and TRBJ2-5 provide the parts outside the CDR3, is EPEVTQTPSHQVTQMGQEVILRCVPISNHLYFYWYRQILGQKVEFLVSFYNNEISEKSEIFDDQFSVERPDGSNFTLKIRSTKLEDSAMYFCASEGGETQYFGPGTRLLVL.

This clonotype has ten or more counts. V usage is TRBV6-1 and J usage is TRBJ2-7; the D gene is possibly TRBD2 (6 bases). Trimming cost V 8 bases and J 0 bases, with 14 bases left between them. Germline V gene data show CDR1 as MNHNS and CDR2 as SASEGT. CDR3 length: 14 residues. The DNA of the CDR3 is TGTGCCAGCCGGGGGAGTAAGGGCTCCTACGAGCAGTACTTC. Amino acid sequence: CASRGSKGSYEQYF.

This clonotype was detected many times. The CDR3 DNA sequence: TGCGCCAGCAGCTCAGGACACGGGTACGAGACCCAGTACTTC. Translating gives CASSSGHGYETQYF. The chain recombines TRBV4-1 with TRBJ2-5; TRBD1 might be the D (5 bases). Looked up from germline, CDR1 is MGHRA and CDR2 is YSYEKL. The CDR3 runs to 14 residues. V lost 5 bases and J 5 bases, leaving 15 bases between the germline ends.

This clonotype was counted at least ten times. The chain joins TRBV2 to TRBJ2-7; D possibly uses TRBD1 or TRBD2 (5 bases each). This CDR3 contains 14 residues. Germline-derived CDR1 and CDR2 are SNHLY and FYNNEI. Between the trimmed V and J ends, which lost 4 bases and 4 bases, there was a span of 14 bases. Here the CDR3 reads CASSGGVLLYEQYF. CDR3 DNA sequence: TGTGCCAGCAGTGGAGGGGTCCTCCTTTACGAGCAGTACTTC. Together with reference TRBV2 and TRBJ2-7, the CDR3 gives the full variable domain: EPEVTQTPSHQVTQMGQEVILRCVPISNHLYFYWYRQILGQKVEFLVSFYNNEISEKSEIFDDQFSVERPDGSNFTLKIRSTKLEDSAMYFCASSGGVLLYEQYFGPGTRLTVT.

This clonotype appeared many times. CDR3 sequence: CASSYRGRNTGELFF. CDR3 DNA: TGTGCCAGCAGTTACAGGGGACGGAACACCGGGGAGCTGTTTTTT. The gene calls are TRBV28 and TRBJ2-2; TRBD1 matches 7 bases. Germline V gene sequence: CDR1 MDHEN, CDR2 SYDVKM. CDR3 length: 15 amino acids. J was trimmed by 1 base and V by 4 bases; bases with no gene match: 3.